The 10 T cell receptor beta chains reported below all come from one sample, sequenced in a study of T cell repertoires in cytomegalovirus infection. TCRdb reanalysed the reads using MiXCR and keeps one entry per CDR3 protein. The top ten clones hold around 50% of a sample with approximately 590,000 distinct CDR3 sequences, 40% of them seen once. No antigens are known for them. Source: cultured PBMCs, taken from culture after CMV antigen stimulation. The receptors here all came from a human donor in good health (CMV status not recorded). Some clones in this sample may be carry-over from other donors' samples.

CDR3 loop: CASSKGQLYEQYF. CDR3 DNA: TGTGCCAGCAGCAAGGGGCAGCTCTACGAGCAGTACTTC. The genes are TRBV11-2 and TRBJ2-7, with D possibly being TRBD1 (5 bases). This CDR3 region has 13 residues. In germline, CDR1 is SGHAT, CDR2 FQNNGV. Deletions cut 5 bases from V and 3 bases from J, with 11 bases between.

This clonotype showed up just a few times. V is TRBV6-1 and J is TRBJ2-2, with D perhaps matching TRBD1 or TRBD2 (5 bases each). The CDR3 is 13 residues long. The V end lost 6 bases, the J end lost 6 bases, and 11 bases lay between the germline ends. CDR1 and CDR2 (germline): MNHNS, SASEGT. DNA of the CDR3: TGTGCCAGCAGACTCAGGGAGTCCGGGGAGCTGTTTTTT. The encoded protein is CASRLRESGELFF.

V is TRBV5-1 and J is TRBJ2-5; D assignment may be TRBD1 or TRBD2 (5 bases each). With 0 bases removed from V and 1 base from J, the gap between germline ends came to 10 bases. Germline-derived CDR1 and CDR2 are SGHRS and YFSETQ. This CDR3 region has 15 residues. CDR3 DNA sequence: TGCGCCAGCAGCTTGGATCCTGGGGGCCAAGAGACCCAGTACTTC. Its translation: CASSLDPGGQETQYF.

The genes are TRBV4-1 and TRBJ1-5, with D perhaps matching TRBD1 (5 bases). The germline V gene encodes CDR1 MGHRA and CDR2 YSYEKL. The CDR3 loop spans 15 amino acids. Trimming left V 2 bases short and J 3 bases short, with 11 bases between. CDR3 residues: CASSQSRGNNQPQHF. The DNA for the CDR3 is TGCGCCAGCAGCCAAAGCCGGGGCAACAATCAGCCCCAGCATTTT.

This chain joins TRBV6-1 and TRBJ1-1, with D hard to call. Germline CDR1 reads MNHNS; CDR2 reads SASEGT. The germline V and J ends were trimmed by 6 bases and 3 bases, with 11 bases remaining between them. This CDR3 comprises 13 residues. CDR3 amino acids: CASSPAHYTEAFF. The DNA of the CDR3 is TGTGCCAGCAGCCCCGCTCATTACACTGAAGCTTTCTTT.

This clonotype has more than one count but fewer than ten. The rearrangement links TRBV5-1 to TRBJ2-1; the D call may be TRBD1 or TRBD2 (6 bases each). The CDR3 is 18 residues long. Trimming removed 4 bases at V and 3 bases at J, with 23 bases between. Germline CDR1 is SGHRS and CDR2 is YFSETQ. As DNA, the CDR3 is TGCGCCAGCAGCAGGGGGACGGTCGGAGGCGGGGACTACAATGAGCAGTTCTTC. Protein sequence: CASSRGTVGGGDYNEQFF.

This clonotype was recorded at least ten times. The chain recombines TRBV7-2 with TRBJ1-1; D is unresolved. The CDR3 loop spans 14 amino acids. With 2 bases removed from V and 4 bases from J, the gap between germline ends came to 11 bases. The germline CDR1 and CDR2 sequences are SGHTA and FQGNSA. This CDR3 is CASSLTWAGTEAFF. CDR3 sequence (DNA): TGTGCCAGCAGCTTAACGTGGGCTGGCACTGAAGCTTTCTTT.

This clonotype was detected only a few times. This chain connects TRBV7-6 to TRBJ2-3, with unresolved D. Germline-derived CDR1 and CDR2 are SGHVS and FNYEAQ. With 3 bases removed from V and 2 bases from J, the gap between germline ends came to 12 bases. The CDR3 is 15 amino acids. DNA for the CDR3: TGTGCCAGCAGCTTGGGCCCAACCCCCACAGATACGCAGTATTTT. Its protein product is CASSLGPTPTDTQYF.

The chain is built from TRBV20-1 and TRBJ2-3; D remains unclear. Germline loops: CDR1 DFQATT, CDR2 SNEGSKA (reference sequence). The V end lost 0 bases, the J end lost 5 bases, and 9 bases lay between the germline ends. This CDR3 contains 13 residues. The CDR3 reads CSARDPQRDTQYF. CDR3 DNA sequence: TGCAGTGCTAGAGATCCCCAGAGAGATACGCAGTATTTT.

Written as DNA, the CDR3 is TGTGCCAGTAGTATAACGGTTACGGTCGGGGCCCGTTCCAGCAATGAGCAGTTCTTC. It is translated as CASSITVTVGARSSNEQFF. The V call is TRBV19, the J call TRBJ2-1; tentatively, D is TRBD1 or TRBD2 (5 bases each). Germline loops: CDR1 LNHDA, CDR2 SQIVND (reference sequence). The CDR3 is made up of 19 amino acids. With 2 bases removed from V and 6 bases from J, the gap between germline ends came to 26 bases. Looking up the rest from reference TRBV19 and TRBJ2-1 gives the full variable domain: DGGITQSPKYLFRKEGQNVTLSCEQNLNHDAMYWYRQDPGQGLRLIYYSQIVNDFQKGDIAEGYSVSREKKESFPLTVTSAQKNPTAFYLCASSITVTVGARSSNEQFFGPGTRLTVL.